Listed below are T cell receptor beta chains from one sample, sequenced in a study of T cell changes during pregnancy in multiple sclerosis. Generated by immunoSEQ multiplex PCR, the TCRdb table keeps only in-frame clones and is missing some. The table records 75,000 to 95,000 clones, under 95% of them present only once. The sample was peripheral blood, taken in the first trimester of pregnancy. The receptor set was obtained from a female donor with multiple sclerosis, enrolled in a pregnancy study. The CDR3 runs from the conserved cysteine through the conserved F or W. Size is omitted from some rows. Given values are once, few, many or a class for expanded clones.

J | V | size | CDR3
TRBJ2-7 | TRBV5-1 | once | CASSLPSGLAVSYEQYF
TRBJ1-3 | TRBV5-1 | - | CASRQTSGNTIYF
TRBJ2-4 | TRBV19 | once | CASSGLSAAKNIQYF
TRBJ1-2 | TRBV9 | - | CASSASGVNYGYTF
TRBJ1-2 | TRBV2 | - | CASRAGTDDGYTF
TRBJ2-1 | TRBV19 | - | CASSITIAGGPNEQFF
TRBJ2-5 | TRBV5-1 | once | CASSWGDAKTQYF
TRBJ2-4 | TRBV5-4 | - | CASSNDRARAKNIQYF
TRBJ1-1 | TRBV6-5 | - | CASSYRGGNTEAFF
TRBJ2-7 | TRBV19 | - | CASGQGYEQYF
TRBJ2-3 | TRBV7-2 | - | CASSSRSRQGADTQYF
TRBJ2-7 | TRBV4-1 | - | CASSQVGGRRDSYEQYF
TRBJ1-2 | TRBV28 | - | CASRSPDRVLYGYTF
TRBJ1-2 | TRBV27 | - | CASSTLNRGTGYTF
TRBJ1-1 | TRBV7-2 | - | CASSSPTLKRRGSEAFF
TRBJ2-5 | TRBV5-1 | - | CASINRASGRAETQYF
TRBJ2-7 | TRBV5-1 | - | CASSWGGGYEQYF
TRBJ1-3 | TRBV2 | - | CGAFSGNTIYF
TRBJ2-7 | TRBV5-1 | - | CASPGGQAYEQYF
TRBJ2-1 | TRBV7-9 | once | CASSLGPDRKGGEQFF
TRBJ2-2 | TRBV7-3 | - | CASSLTSGGAGGELFF
TRBJ1-3 | TRBV5-1 | - | CASSLDQPGLSGNTIYF
TRBJ1-1 | TRBV27 | - | CASRIGARYTEAFF
TRBJ1-3 | TRBV9 | - | CTSSVGSYGGLGNTIYF
TRBJ2-7 | TRBV18 | - | CASSSGLAGSYEQYF
TRBJ2-5 | TRBV9 | - | CASSTRTGQETQYF
TRBJ2-5 | TRBV18 | - | CASSPGGLGQETQYF
TRBJ1-2 | TRBV5-4 | - | CASSLPAGETYGYTF
TRBJ1-2 | TRBV6-4 | - | CASKDSAGVGYTF
TRBJ2-7 | TRBV28 | - | CASSPTGDKSYEQYF
TRBJ2-2 | TRBV13 | once | CASSDRGRPANTGELFF
TRBJ2-7 | TRBV5-1 | once | CASSLGTTTREQYF
TRBJ2-2 | TRBV7-2 | - | CASSLLAERTGELFF
TRBJ1-1 | TRBV30 | few | CAWSVGRRGEAFF
TRBJ2-7 | TRBV4-3 | - | CASSPHQTGGFDEQYF
TRBJ1-1 | TRBV28 | - | CASSEGAMNTEAFF
TRBJ2-2 | TRBV11-2 | - | CASSLSNTGELFF
TRBJ2-7 | TRBV5-1 | - | CASSSGQPYEQYF
TRBJ2-7 | TRBV28 | - | CASSFTGGGSSYEQYF
TRBJ2-7 | TRBV5-6 | - | CASSLGGGYEQYF
TRBJ2-2 | TRBV18 | - | CASSPLAGGLANTGELFF
TRBJ2-1 | TRBV9 | - | CASSVGGYSYNEQFF
TRBJ1-1 | TRBV28 | once | CASSSHGTGNTEAFF
TRBJ1-5 | TRBV6-5 | - | CASSPQGGNQPQHF
TRBJ2-7 | TRBV5-4 | once | CASSYNRGQEQYF
TRBJ1-1 | TRBV10-3 | - | CAITASGQMNTGAFF
TRBJ1-1 | TRBV6-1 | - | CASSVFAGGPDTEAFF